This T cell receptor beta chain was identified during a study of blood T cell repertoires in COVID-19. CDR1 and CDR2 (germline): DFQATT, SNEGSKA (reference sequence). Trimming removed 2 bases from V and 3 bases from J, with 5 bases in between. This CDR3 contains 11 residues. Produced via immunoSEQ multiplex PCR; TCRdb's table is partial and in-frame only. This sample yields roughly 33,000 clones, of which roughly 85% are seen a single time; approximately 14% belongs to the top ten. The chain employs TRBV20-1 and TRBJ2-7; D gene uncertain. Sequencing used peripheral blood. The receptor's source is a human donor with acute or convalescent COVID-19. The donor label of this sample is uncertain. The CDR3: CSARPSYEQYF. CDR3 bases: TGCAGTGCTAGACCGAGCTACGAGCAGTACTTC.